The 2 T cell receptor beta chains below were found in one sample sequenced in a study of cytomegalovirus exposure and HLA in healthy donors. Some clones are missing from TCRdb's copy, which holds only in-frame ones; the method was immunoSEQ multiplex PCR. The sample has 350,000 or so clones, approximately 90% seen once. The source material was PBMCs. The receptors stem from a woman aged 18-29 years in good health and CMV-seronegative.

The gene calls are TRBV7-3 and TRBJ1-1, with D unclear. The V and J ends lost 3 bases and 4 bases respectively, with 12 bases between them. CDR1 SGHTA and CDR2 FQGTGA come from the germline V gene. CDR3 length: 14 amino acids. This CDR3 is CASSLGPIGTEAFF. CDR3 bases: TGTGCCAGCAGCTTGGGCCCAATAGGCACTGAAGCTTTCTTT.

Written as DNA, the CDR3 is TGTGCCACCAGCAGAGAGAGGATTTTCAATGAGCAGTTCTTC. This gives the protein CATSRERIFNEQFF. V usage is TRBV15 and J usage is TRBJ2-1; D call uncertain. Germline CDR1 and CDR2: LNHNV and YYDKDF (reference sequence). V was trimmed by 0 bases and J by 6 bases, leaving 9 bases between them. The CDR3 is made up of 14 amino acids.